This note documents a single TCR beta chain sequence. The data were taken from a study of blood T cell repertoires in COVID-19. Study at large: Acute-phase and convalescent COVID-19 samples originated in the United States, Italy and Spain.

Clones were read by immunoSEQ multiplex PCR, and TCRdb kept only the in-frame ones, dropping some. The sample has about 350,000 clones, about 88% seen once. The sequenced sample consisted of peripheral blood. The sequence came from a woman between 55 and 75 years old with COVID-19, enrolled during active disease.

The CDR3 DNA reads as TGTGCCAGCAGCTTCGGGGGACTAGCGGGGGAGACCCAGTACTTC. Translated: CASSFGGLAGETQYF. The V call is TRBV11-3, the J call TRBJ2-5; 13 bases are a match to TRBD2. CDR3 length: 15 residues. Unmatched junction bases numbered 3, after V lost 3 bases and J lost 5 bases. Germline V gene data show CDR1 as SGHNT and CDR2 as YENEEA.